The sequence of this T cell receptor beta chain was determined in a study of beta chain features in type 1 diabetes. Study at large: The study found patients and healthy donors alike in age, gender and cell yields. The study, taken as a whole, reports: There was a possibility that cDNA sequencing over-represented cells with high TCR expression. There was a moderate but significant shortening of TCRB CDR3s in all four CD4+ subsets of Type 1 diabetes patients.

This CDR3 has 15 residues. Trimming removed 2 bases from V and 0 bases from J, with 11 bases in between. Germline V gene sequence: CDR1 MNHNS, CDR2 SASEGT. This clone was counted only a few times. Its antigen is not identified. All of the isolated RNA was reverse transcribed, so expressed TCRB transcripts were sequenced. The method was immunoSEQ multiplex PCR; TCRdb's version includes in-frame clones alone and lacks a portion of them. The sample lists around 250,000 clones; around 14% were seen once. Purities in excess of 98% were seen in all sorted populations. The specimen sequenced was naive CD4+ T cells from blood. The chain couples TRBV6-1 to TRBJ2-7; maybe TRBD2 (5 bases). This TCR was sampled from a middle-aged woman in good health. The CDR3 bases are TGTGCCAGCAGTGAATCGTTTGGGAGCTCCTACGAGCAGTACTTC. Protein product: CASSESFGSSYEQYF.